This T cell receptor beta chain comes out of a study of CD8 T cells in ankylosing spondylitis. General study results and limits: Several of the motif variants were reported before in synovial fluid and blood from reactive arthritis. Seemingly distinctive of ankylosing spondylitis blood was a TCR beta motif formed by eight highly homologous variants.

This clonotype has only a few counts. Its specificity is not known. V was pared by 1 base and J by 7 bases, with 8 bases of the junction left unmatched. The CDR3 runs 15 residues. The V gene's germline CDR1 is LGHDT and CDR2 YNNKEL (reference sequence). Libraries of TCR beta came from quantitative 5'-RACE with molecular barcodes. Using its own MiXCR run on the 5' RACE reads, TCRdb lists one record per CDR3 protein. In the table there are about 200,000 distinct CDR3 sequences, roughly 12% of which are singletons. Sequenced input: blood, either unsorted or a sorted T cell fraction (not recorded which). The sequence was obtained from a male donor with ankylosing spondylitis or in good health (not recorded which). V and J are TRBV3-1 and TRBJ2-7; 9 nucleotides line up with TRBD2. CDR3 sequence (DNA): TGTGCCAGCAGCCAAGCGCCGGGACTAGCTAGGGAGCAGTACTTC. Translating gives CASSQAPGLAREQYF.